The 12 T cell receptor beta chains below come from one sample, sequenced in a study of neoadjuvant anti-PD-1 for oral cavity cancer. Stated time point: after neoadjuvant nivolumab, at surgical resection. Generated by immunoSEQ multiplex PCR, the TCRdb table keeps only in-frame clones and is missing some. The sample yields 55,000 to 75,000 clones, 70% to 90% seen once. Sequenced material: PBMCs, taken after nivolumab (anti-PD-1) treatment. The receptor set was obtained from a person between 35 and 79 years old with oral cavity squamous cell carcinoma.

CDR3 sequence: CASSFTGEAFF. The CDR3 DNA reads as TGCGCCAGCAGCTTTACAGGGGAAGCTTTCTTT. The rearrangement links TRBV5-1 to TRBJ1-1; TRBD1 might be the D (6 bases). V was clipped by 2 bases and J by 8 bases, with 7 bases between them. CDR1 is SGHRS and CDR2 is YFSETQ in the germline V gene. The CDR3 has 11 residues.

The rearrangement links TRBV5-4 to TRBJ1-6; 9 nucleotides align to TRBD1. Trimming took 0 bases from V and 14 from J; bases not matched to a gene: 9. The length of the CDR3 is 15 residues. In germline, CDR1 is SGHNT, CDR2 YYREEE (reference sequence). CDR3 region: CASSLVGTGPITLHF. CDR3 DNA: TGTGCCAGCAGCTTGGTGGGGACAGGGCCCATCACCCTCCACTTT.

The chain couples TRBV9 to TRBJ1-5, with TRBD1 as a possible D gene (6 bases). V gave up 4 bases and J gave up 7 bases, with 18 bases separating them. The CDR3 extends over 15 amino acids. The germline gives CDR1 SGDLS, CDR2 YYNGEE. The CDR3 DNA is TGTGCCAGCAGCCCGGGGGGGGCAGGGCTCCAGCCCCAGCATTTT. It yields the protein CASSPGGAGLQPQHF.

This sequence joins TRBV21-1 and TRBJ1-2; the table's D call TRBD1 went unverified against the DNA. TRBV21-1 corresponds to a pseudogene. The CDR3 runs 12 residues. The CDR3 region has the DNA TGTGCCAGCAGCACCAGGGACTATGGCTACACCTTC. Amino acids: CASSTRDYGYTF.

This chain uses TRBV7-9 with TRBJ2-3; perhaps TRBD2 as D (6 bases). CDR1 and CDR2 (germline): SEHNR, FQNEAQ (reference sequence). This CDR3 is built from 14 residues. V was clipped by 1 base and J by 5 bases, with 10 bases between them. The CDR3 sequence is CASSLELAGDTQYF. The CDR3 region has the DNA TGTGCCAGCAGCTTAGAACTAGCAGGAGATACGCAGTATTTT.

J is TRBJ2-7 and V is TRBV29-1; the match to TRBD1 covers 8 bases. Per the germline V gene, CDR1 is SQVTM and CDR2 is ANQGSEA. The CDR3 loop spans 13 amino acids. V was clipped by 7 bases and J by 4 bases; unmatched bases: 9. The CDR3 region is CSASPGQAYEQYF. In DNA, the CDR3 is TGCAGCGCCTCACCGGGACAGGCTTACGAGCAGTACTTC.

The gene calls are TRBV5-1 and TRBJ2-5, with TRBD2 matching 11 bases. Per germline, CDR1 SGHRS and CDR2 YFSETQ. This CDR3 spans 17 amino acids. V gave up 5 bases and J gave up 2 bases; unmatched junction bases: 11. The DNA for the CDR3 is TGCGCCAGCAGGAGGGGTACCGGGACTAGCGGTCAAGAGACCCAGTACTTC. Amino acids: CASRRGTGTSGQETQYF.

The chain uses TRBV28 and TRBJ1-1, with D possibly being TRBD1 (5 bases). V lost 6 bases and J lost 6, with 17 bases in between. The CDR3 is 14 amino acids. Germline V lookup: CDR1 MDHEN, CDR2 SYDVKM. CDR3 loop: CASSPPRDYAEAFF. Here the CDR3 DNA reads TGTGCCAGCAGCCCACCCAGGGATTACGCTGAAGCTTTCTTT. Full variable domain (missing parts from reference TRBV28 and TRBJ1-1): DVKVTQSSRYLVKRTGEKVFLECVQDMDHENMFWYRQDPGLGLRLIYFSYDVKMKEKGDIPEGYSVSREKKERFSLILESASTNQTSMYLCASSPPRDYAEAFFGQGTRLTVV.

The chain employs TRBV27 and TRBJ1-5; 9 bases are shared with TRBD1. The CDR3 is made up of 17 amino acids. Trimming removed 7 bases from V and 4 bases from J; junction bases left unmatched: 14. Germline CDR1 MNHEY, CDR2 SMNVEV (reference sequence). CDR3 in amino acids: CASILWAWDRENQPQHF. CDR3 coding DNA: TGTGCCAGCATTCTATGGGCCTGGGACAGGGAAAATCAGCCCCAGCATTTT.

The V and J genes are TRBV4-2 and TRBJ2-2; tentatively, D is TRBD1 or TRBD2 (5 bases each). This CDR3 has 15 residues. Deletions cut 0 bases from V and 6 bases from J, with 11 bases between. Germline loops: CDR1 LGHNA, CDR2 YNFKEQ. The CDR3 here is CASSQEGTGPGELFF. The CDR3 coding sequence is TGTGCCAGCAGCCAAGAAGGGACGGGGCCCGGGGAGCTGTTTTTT.

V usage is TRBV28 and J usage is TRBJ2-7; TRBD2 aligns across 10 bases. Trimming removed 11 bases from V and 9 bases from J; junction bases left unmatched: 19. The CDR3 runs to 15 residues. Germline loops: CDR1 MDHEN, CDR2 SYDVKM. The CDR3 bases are TGTGCCGCCAGCACCCCCCCTAGCGGGAGAGTTGGGCAGTACTTC. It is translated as CAASTPPSGRVGQYF.

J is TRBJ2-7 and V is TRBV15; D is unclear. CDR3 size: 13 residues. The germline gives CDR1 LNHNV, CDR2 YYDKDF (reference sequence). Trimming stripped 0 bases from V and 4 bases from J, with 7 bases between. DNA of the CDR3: TGTGCCACCAGCAGAGATCTGGGTTACGAGCAGTACTTC. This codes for CATSRDLGYEQYF.